In its sample, the clone carrying this TCR beta chain was seen many times. Original processing methods: Amplified reference gene primers provided the basis for estimating nucleated cell counts. Sequencing was performed with immunoSEQ multiplex PCR; in TCRdb, only in-frame clones are kept and a portion is missing. V and J calls and clone size follow that table, whereas D and trimming were derived from the DNA. The sample has roughly 250,000 clones, 70% to 90% seen once; the top ten hold around 1.6%. The data are from a study of blood T cell repertoires in COVID-19. The CDR3 covers 16 residues. Per the germline V gene, CDR1 is SGHTS and CDR2 is YDEGEE. J gave up 4 bases and V 0 bases, and 9 bases lay outside the gene matches.

The sample comprised PBMCs or T cells enriched from blood (not recorded which). The chain joins TRBV5-8 to TRBJ2-5; 7 nucleotides line up with TRBD2. The TCR comes from a woman aged 50 to 60 who had recovered from COVID-19. As DNA, the CDR3 is TGTGCCAGCAGCTTGGGAAGCGGCTGGGAGGGAGAGACCCAGTACTTC. This codes for CASSLGSGWEGETQYF.